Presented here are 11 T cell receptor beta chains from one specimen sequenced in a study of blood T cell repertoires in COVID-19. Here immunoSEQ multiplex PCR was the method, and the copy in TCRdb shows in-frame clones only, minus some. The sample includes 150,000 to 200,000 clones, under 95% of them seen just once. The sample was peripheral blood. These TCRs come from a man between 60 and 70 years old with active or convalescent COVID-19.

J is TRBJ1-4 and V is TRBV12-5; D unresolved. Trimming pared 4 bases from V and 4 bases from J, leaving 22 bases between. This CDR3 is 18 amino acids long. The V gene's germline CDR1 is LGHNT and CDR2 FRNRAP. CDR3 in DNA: TGTGCTAGTGGTTCACTAGAAGGCCGCGGGATATATAATGAAAAACTGTTTTTT. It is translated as CASGSLEGRGIYNEKLFF.

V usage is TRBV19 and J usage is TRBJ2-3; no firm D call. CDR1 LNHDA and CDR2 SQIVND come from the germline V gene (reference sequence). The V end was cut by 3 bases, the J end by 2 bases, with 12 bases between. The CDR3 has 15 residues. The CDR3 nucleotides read TGTGCCAGTAGTATTAATCGAGGAACCACAGATACGCAGTATTTT. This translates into CASSINRGTTDTQYF.

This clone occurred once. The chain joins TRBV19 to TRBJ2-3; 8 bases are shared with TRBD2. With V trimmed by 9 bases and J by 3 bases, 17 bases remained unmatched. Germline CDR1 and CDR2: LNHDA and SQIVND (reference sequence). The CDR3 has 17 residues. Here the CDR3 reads CASKHPGGPEGTDTQYF. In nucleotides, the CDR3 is TGTGCCAGCAAACACCCGGGAGGGCCTGAGGGAACAGATACGCAGTATTTT. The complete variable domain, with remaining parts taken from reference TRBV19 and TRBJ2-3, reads DGGITQSPKYLFRKEGQNVTLSCEQNLNHDAMYWYRQDPGQGLRLIYYSQIVNDFQKGDIAEGYSVSREKKESFPLTVTSAQKNPTAFYLCASKHPGGPEGTDTQYFGPGTRLTVL.

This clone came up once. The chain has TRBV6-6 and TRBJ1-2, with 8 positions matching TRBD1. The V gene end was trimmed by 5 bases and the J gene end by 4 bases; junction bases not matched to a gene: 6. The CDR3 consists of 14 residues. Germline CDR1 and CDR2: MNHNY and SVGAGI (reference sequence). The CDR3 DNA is TGTGCCAGCAGTATCGGACAGGGTACCTATGGCTACACCTTC. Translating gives CASSIGQGTYGYTF.

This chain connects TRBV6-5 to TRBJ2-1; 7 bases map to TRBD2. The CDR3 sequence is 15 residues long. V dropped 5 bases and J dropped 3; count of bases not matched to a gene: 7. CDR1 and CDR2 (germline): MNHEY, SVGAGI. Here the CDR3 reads CASSNAGTIYNEQFF. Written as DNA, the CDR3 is TGTGCCAGCAGTAATGCCGGGACTATCTACAATGAGCAGTTCTTC.

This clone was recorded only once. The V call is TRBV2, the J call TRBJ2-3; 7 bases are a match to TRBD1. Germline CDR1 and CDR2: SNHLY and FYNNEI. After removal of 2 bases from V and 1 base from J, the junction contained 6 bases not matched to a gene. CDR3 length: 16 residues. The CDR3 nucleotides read TGTGCCAGCAGTGAATATCGAGGGGGCGGCACAGATACGCAGTATTTT. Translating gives CASSEYRGGGTDTQYF.

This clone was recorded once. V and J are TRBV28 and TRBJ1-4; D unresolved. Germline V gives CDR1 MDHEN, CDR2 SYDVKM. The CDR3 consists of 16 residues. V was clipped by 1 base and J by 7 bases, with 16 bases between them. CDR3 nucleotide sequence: TGTGCCAGCAGTTTATCCCGGGCGGGTTTCAGTGAAAAACTGTTTTTT. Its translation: CASSLSRAGFSEKLFF.

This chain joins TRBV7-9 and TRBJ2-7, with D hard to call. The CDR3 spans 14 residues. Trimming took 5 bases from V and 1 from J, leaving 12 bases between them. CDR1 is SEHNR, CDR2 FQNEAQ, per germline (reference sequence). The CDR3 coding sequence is TGTGCCAGCAGCGCCCCGCCGCGGTCCTACGAGCAGTACTTC. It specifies CASSAPPRSYEQYF.

The CDR3 loop is CASSLRDNSPLHF. The CDR3, as DNA: TGCGCCAGCAGCTTACGGGATAATTCACCCCTCCACTTT. The genes are TRBV5-1 and TRBJ1-6; D gene ambiguous. The germline V gene encodes CDR1 SGHRS and CDR2 YFSETQ. V dropped 2 bases and J dropped 5 bases, with 5 bases sitting between them. The CDR3 extends over 13 amino acids.

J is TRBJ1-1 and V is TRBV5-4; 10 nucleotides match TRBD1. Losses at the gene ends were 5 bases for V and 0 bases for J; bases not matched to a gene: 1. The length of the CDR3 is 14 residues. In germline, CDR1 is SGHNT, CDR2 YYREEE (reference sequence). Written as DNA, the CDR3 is TGTGCCAGCAGAGGGACAGGGGTGAACACTGAAGCTTTCTTT. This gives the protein CASRGTGVNTEAFF. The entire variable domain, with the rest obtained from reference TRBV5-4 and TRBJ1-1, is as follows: ETGVTQSPTHLIKTRGQQVTLRCSSQSGHNTVSWYQQALGQGPQFIFQYYREEENGRGNFPPRFSGLQFPNYSSELNVNALELDDSALYLCASRGTGVNTEAFFGQGTRLTVV.

The CDR3 loop is CASSFEGGDTEAFF. The DNA for the CDR3 is TGCGCCAGCAGCTTCGAAGGGGGGGACACTGAAGCTTTCTTT. The chain recombines TRBV5-1 with TRBJ1-1; tentatively, D is TRBD1 (6 bases). The CDR3 sequence is 14 residues long. The germline gives CDR1 SGHRS, CDR2 YFSETQ. V was pared by 2 bases and J by 3 bases, with 11 bases between.